This TCR beta chain emerged from a study of T cell repertoires in ileal Crohn's disease. Documented time point: neoterminal ileum biopsy at postoperative endoscopy, about 6 months after surgery. Patients were adults with ileal or ileocolonic Crohn's disease needing resection. Regarding the study as a whole: Compared with CD4 T cells, sorted CD8 cells carried more expanded clones. The median delay to postoperative endoscopy was about 6.9 months.

A word on this clone: Antigen specificity is unknown.

TCRB immunosequencing input was 400 to 650 nanograms of biopsy DNA per sample. Using immunoSEQ multiplex PCR, the repertoire was profiled, and TCRdb retains in-frame clones only, with some absent. The sample has roughly 17,000 clones; approximately 72% are singletons. The germline V gene has CDR1 SGHTA and CDR2 FQGNSA. CDR3 length: 13 amino acids. V lost 1 base, J lost 8 bases, and 3 bases stayed unmatched. The clonotype was recovered from an adult with Crohn's disease. The chain couples TRBV7-2 to TRBJ1-1; 8 bases are a match to TRBD1. Material: ileal tissue. In DNA, the CDR3 is TGTGCCAGCAGCTTAGTACGGGACAGGGAAGCTTTCTTT. This gives the protein CASSLVRDREAFF. Together with reference TRBV7-2 and TRBJ1-1, the CDR3 gives the full variable domain: GAGVSQSPSNKVTEKGKDVELRCDPISGHTALYWYRQSLGQGLEFLIYFQGNSAPDKSGLPSDRFSAERTGGSVSTLTIQRTQQEDSAVYLCASSLVRDREAFFGQGTRLTVV.